Below, 30 T cell receptor beta chains from the same sample are listed, as sequenced in a study of T cell responses to AZD1222 COVID-19 vaccine. Sequencing used immunoSEQ multiplex PCR; TCRdb keeps in-frame clones, though not all of them. The sample has more than 100,000 clones; 90% are singletons. The material sequenced was peripheral blood, taken on day 0 of AZD1222 vaccination. These receptors came from an adult in good health.

CDR3 region: CASSGPSGFTNEQFF. The DNA of the CDR3 is TGTGCCAGCAGCGGACCTAGCGGTTTTACCAATGAGCAGTTCTTC. The gene calls are TRBV9 and TRBJ2-1; 7 positions match TRBD2. Trimming at V came to 3 bases and at J to 6 bases, leaving 9 bases not matched to a gene. CDR1 and CDR2 from the germline V gene are SGDLS and YYNGEE. This CDR3 has 15 residues.

The V gene is TRBV5-4, the J gene TRBJ2-7; possibly TRBD2 for D (6 bases). V lost 1 base and J 0 bases, leaving 11 bases between the germline ends. The CDR3 has 15 amino acids. Germline V gene sequence: CDR1 SGHNT, CDR2 YYREEE (reference sequence). CDR3 loop: CASSLFGTGSYEQYF. DNA of the CDR3: TGTGCCAGCAGCTTGTTCGGGACTGGCTCCTACGAGCAGTACTTC.

The chain links TRBV28 to TRBJ2-7; 10 positions agree with TRBD2. The V segment lost 6 bases and the J segment 6 bases; nucleotides outside the gene matches: 11. The CDR3 is 15 amino acids. Germline V lookup: CDR1 MDHEN, CDR2 SYDVKM. This CDR3 is CASRGSSGSDREQYF. In DNA, the CDR3 is TGTGCCAGCAGGGGATCTAGCGGGAGTGATCGCGAGCAGTACTTC.

This clone has only a few counts. V usage is TRBV5-6 and J usage is TRBJ1-3; the D gene is possibly TRBD1 (6 bases). The germline V gene encodes CDR1 SGHDT and CDR2 YYEEEE. Trimming left V 3 bases short and J 3 bases short, with 16 bases between. The length of the CDR3 is 16 residues. The DNA of the CDR3 is TGTGCCAGCAGCTGGAGGACAGAGACCTTTGGAAACACCATATATTTT. Amino acid sequence: CASSWRTETFGNTIYF.

CDR3 residues: CASSPGQPKETQYF. The CDR3 nucleotides read TGTGCCAGCAGCCCGGGACAGCCTAAAGAGACCCAGTACTTC. The chain combines TRBV7-3 with TRBJ2-5; 7 positions match TRBD1. Germline V CDR1 and CDR2: SGHTA, FQGTGA. The V and J ends lost 5 bases and 3 bases, in that order; junction bases with no gene match: 6. The CDR3 has 14 residues.

This sequence joins TRBV11-3 and TRBJ1-1; TRBD1 might be the D (5 bases). CDR1 and CDR2 (germline): SGHNT, YENEEA. With 6 bases removed from V and 4 bases from J, the gap between germline ends came to 15 bases. CDR3 size: 14 residues. The CDR3 sequence: CASRPPGEATEAFF. CDR3 in DNA: TGTGCCAGCAGGCCTCCGGGGGAGGCCACTGAAGCTTTCTTT.

This clone occurred a few times. The chain couples TRBV7-2 to TRBJ2-7; D might be TRBD1 or TRBD2, each matching 5 bases. V shed 1 base and J shed 3 bases, with 16 bases lying between them. Germline assignment: CDR1 SGHTA and CDR2 FQGNSA. The CDR3 length is 16 residues. The DNA of the CDR3 is TGTGCCAGCAGCTTAGGGACTGGCGTAAGGGGCTACGAGCAGTACTTC. Protein product: CASSLGTGVRGYEQYF.

This chain uses TRBV6-2 or TRBV6-3 with TRBJ2-1; D not resolved. Trimming removed 5 bases from V and 4 bases from J, with 3 bases in between. This CDR3 spans 11 amino acids. Looked up from germline, CDR1 is MNHEY and CDR2 is SVGEGT. The CDR3 sequence is CASSKYNEQFF. The CDR3 DNA reads as TGTGCCAGCAGTAAGTACAATGAGCAGTTCTTC.

The V gene is TRBV6-5, the J gene TRBJ1-2, with a tentative D call TRBD1 (5 bases). The CDR3 has 15 amino acids. From germline, CDR1 is MNHEY and CDR2 SVGAGI. Trimming cost V 2 bases and J 6 bases, with 16 bases left between them. The CDR3 sequence is CASSYTPPTANGYTF. The CDR3 bases are TGTGCCAGCAGTTACACTCCACCGACAGCTAATGGCTACACCTTC.

The chain uses TRBV7-3 and TRBJ2-5; a weak D match, TRBD2 (6 bases). Deletions cut 5 bases from V and 4 bases from J, with 17 bases between. CDR3 length: 15 residues. Germline V gives CDR1 SGHTA, CDR2 FQGTGA. The CDR3 loop reads CASSPQLTGRETQYF. DNA for the CDR3: TGTGCCAGCAGCCCCCAGTTAACCGGGAGAGAGACCCAGTACTTC.

The chain has TRBV5-4 and TRBJ1-2, with D maybe TRBD1 (5 bases). Germline loops: CDR1 SGHNT, CDR2 YYREEE (reference sequence). The CDR3 spans 17 residues. Trimming took off 4 bases at V and 1 base at J, with 20 bases between the two ends. CDR3 in DNA: TGTGCCAGCAGCCGTGAGGGGCTTGTGGACCATAACTATGGCTACACCTTC. This translates into CASSREGLVDHNYGYTF.

This chain connects TRBV12-3 or TRBV12-4 to TRBJ1-1; weak D call: TRBD1 (6 bases). The CDR3 sequence is 13 residues long. V was clipped by 6 bases and J by 5 bases, with 13 bases between them. Here the CDR3 reads CASSIGGRTEAFF. DNA of the CDR3: TGTGCCAGCAGCATTGGGGGCAGGACTGAAGCTTTCTTT.

This clone was recorded only once. The rearrangement uses TRBV7-6 and TRBJ1-1; D gene unclear. The germline gives CDR1 SGHVS, CDR2 FNYEAQ. Trimming removed 1 base at V and 3 bases at J, with 12 bases between. This CDR3 region has 15 residues. The CDR3 protein is CASSLEYNWHTEAFF. DNA of the CDR3: TGTGCCAGCAGCTTAGAGTACAATTGGCACACTGAAGCTTTCTTT.

This chain links TRBV6-2 or TRBV6-3 with TRBJ2-1, with TRBD2 identical over 10 bases. Germline CDR1 reads MNHEY; CDR2 reads SVGEGT. V dropped 4 bases and J dropped 6; count of bases not matched to a gene: 3. The CDR3 spans 14 residues. The CDR3 DNA sequence: TGTGCCAGCAGTTTCGGGACTAGCGCCAATGAGCAGTTCTTC. Its protein product is CASSFGTSANEQFF.

The rearrangement links TRBV28 to TRBJ2-7; D is undetermined. The CDR3 spans 16 residues. CDR1 and CDR2 from the germline V gene are MDHEN and SYDVKM. Trimming cost V 6 bases and J 2 bases, with 20 bases left between them. Here the CDR3 reads CASSNPAPLSPYEQYF. For the CDR3, the DNA is TGTGCCAGCAGCAACCCAGCCCCCCTAAGTCCCTACGAGCAGTACTTC.

About this clone itself: No conserved phenylalanine or tryptophan is present at the end of the CDR3, so a read error is the likely explanation. This chain connects TRBV2 to TRBJ1-2; the match to TRBD1 covers 9 bases. The CDR3 sequence is 13 residues long. CDR1 and CDR2 (germline): SNHLY, FYNNEI. The V segment lost 6 bases and the J segment 5 bases; nucleotides outside the gene matches: 4. The CDR3 nucleotides are TGTGCCAGCAGAGTGACAGGGGGATATGGCTACACCCTC. This translates into CASRVTGGYGYTL.

This chain connects TRBV19 to TRBJ2-1, with 10 bases identical to TRBD2. V lost 6 bases to trimming and J lost 4 bases; unmatched junction nucleotides: 6. Germline V lookup: CDR1 LNHDA, CDR2 SQIVND (reference sequence). The CDR3 length is 15 residues. CDR3 protein: CASSDSGGLYNEQFF. The CDR3 region has the DNA TGTGCCAGTAGCGATAGCGGGGGGCTATACAATGAGCAGTTCTTC. Full variable domain (remainder filled in from reference TRBV19 and TRBJ2-1): DGGITQSPKYLFRKEGQNVTLSCEQNLNHDAMYWYRQDPGQGLRLIYYSQIVNDFQKGDIAEGYSVSREKKESFPLTVTSAQKNPTAFYLCASSDSGGLYNEQFFGPGTRLTVL.

On this clone itself: Being one base from a much bigger clone, this may be a read error. The chain is built from TRBV4-3 and TRBJ1-6; TRBD1 is a possible D gene (6 bases). The CDR3 extends over 16 amino acids. V gave up 1 base and J gave up 7 bases, with 14 bases separating them. Germline V CDR1 and CDR2: LGHNA, YSLEER. The DNA of the CDR3 is TGCGCCAGCAGCCAAGTTCCCGGGGGCCCCAATTCACCCCTCCACTTT. Amino acids: CASSQVPGGPNSPLHF.

The CDR3 protein is CASSVTAEQYF. Here the CDR3 DNA reads TGTGCCAGCAGTGTGACTGCCGAGCAGTACTTC. The chain joins TRBV2 to TRBJ2-7; D not certain. The length of the CDR3 is 11 residues. CDR1 is SNHLY, CDR2 FYNNEI, per germline. Trimming removed 4 bases from V and 6 bases from J, with 7 bases in between.

The chain is built from TRBV25-1 and TRBJ1-1, with unresolved D. CDR1 is MGHDK, CDR2 SYGVNS, per germline. CDR3 size: 10 residues. V dropped 7 bases and J dropped 9 bases, with 9 bases sitting between them. CDR3 region: CASMPGKAFF. Written as DNA, the CDR3 is TGTGCCAGCATGCCGGGTAAAGCTTTCTTT.

The chain joins TRBV7-9 to TRBJ1-2; unclear D gene. The CDR3 is made up of 13 amino acids. Looked up from germline, CDR1 is SEHNR and CDR2 is FQNEAQ (reference sequence). The germline V and J ends were trimmed by 2 bases and 6 bases, with 10 bases remaining between them. The CDR3 sequence is CASSLMGLDGYTF. In DNA, the CDR3 is TGTGCCAGCAGCTTAATGGGGTTAGATGGCTACACCTTC.

CDR3 region: CASRSGTAGREKLFF. In DNA form, the CDR3 reads TGTGCCAGCAGGTCTGGGACAGCTGGTAGGGAAAAACTGTTTTTT. The chain uses TRBV6-5 and TRBJ1-4; TRBD1 matches 7 bases. Losses at the gene ends were 6 bases for V and 8 bases for J; bases not matched to a gene: 12. This CDR3 is built from 15 residues. Germline-derived CDR1 and CDR2 are MNHEY and SVGAGI.

This chain connects TRBV7-2 to TRBJ2-2, with 7 bases matching TRBD1. V lost 6 bases to trimming and J lost 6 bases; unmatched junction nucleotides: 13. CDR1 and CDR2 (germline): SGHTA, FQGNSA. This CDR3 contains 16 residues. CDR3 DNA: TGTGCCAGCAGTCCTACCCCGGGACAGAGGGCCGGGGAGCTGTTTTTT. It yields the protein CASSPTPGQRAGELFF.

The genes are TRBV20-1 and TRBJ2-2; 8 bases map to TRBD2. Germline V lookup: CDR1 DFQATT, CDR2 SNEGSKA (reference sequence). This CDR3 is 15 amino acids long. With V trimmed by 3 bases and J by 1 base, 4 bases remained unmatched. In DNA form, the CDR3 reads TGCAGTGCTAGTGGCCTAGCGGGGAACACCGGGGAGCTGTTTTTT. This gives the protein CSASGLAGNTGELFF.

The chain is built from TRBV4-1 and TRBJ1-4; 7 bases map to TRBD1. The trim removed 3 bases at V and 7 bases at J, leaving 8 bases unmatched. In germline, CDR1 is MGHRA, CDR2 YSYEKL. This CDR3 has 15 residues. The CDR3 is CASSQNRGQGEKLFF. The CDR3 nucleotides are TGCGCCAGCAGCCAGAACAGGGGCCAGGGTGAAAAACTGTTTTTT.

The rearrangement links TRBV4-3 to TRBJ2-3; no definite D call. V was trimmed by 0 bases and J by 5 bases, leaving 15 bases between them. This CDR3 is built from 16 residues. Per germline, CDR1 LGHNA and CDR2 YSLEER. CDR3 bases: TGCGCCAGCAGCCAAGATCCGGCAGGCGTTCGAGATACGCAGTATTTT. It is translated as CASSQDPAGVRDTQYF.

The rearrangement joins TRBV4-3 to TRBJ2-2, with 10 nucleotides matching TRBD2. Per the germline V gene, CDR1 is LGHNA and CDR2 is YSLEER. V dropped 2 bases and J dropped 6; count of bases not matched to a gene: 3. The CDR3 totals 15 residues. The CDR3 DNA is TGCGCCAGCAGCCAACTAGCGGGAGCTTCCGGGGAGCTGTTTTTT. The encoded protein is CASSQLAGASGELFF.

The V gene is TRBV30, the J gene TRBJ1-2; no firm D call. The CDR3 contains 13 residues. Germline CDR1 reads GTSNPN; CDR2 reads SVGIG (reference sequence). Trimming removed 1 base at V and 5 bases at J, with 11 bases between. CDR3 DNA: TGTGCCTGGAGTGAGGCAGCGACGTATGGCTACACCTTC. The encoded protein is CAWSEAATYGYTF.

The J gene is TRBJ1-1, the V gene TRBV5-6; D call uncertain. CDR1 and CDR2 (germline): SGHDT, YYEEEE. Trimming removed 2 bases from V and 5 bases from J, with 4 bases in between. This CDR3 contains 11 residues. CDR3 loop: CASSFSTEAFF. The CDR3 region has the DNA TGTGCCAGCAGCTTCTCGACTGAAGCTTTCTTT.

This clone came up once. The chain joins TRBV3-1 (or the pseudogene TRBV3-2) to TRBJ2-7; TRBD2 is a possible D gene (5 bases). CDR1 is LGHDT and CDR2 is YNNKEL in the germline V gene (reference sequence). The ends were cut back, 3 bases at V and 0 bases at J, with 9 bases in the middle. There are 14 residues in the CDR3. The CDR3 DNA follows: TGTGCCAGCAGCCAGGACTTGAGCTCCTACGAGCAGTACTTC. This sequence encodes CASSQDLSSYEQYF.